This TCR beta chain was profiled in a study of post-analysis software for immune sequencing data. Study-wide results and caveats: In patients, TRBV5-6, TRBV5-1 and TRBV20-1 belonged to four or five TRBV segments found more frequently than in controls.

The authors incorporated unique molecular identifiers into the TCR beta cDNA libraries. TCRdb fed the PCR reads into MiXCR, producing one record per CDR3 protein. The table records 350,000 to 500,000 distinct CDR3 sequences, 39% of them present only once. As concerns this clonotype: Antigen specificity is unknown.

This CDR3 contains 15 residues. Per germline, CDR1 SEHNR and CDR2 FQNEAQ (reference sequence). Trimming took 1 base from V and 0 from J, leaving 7 bases between them. The source is a girl aged 2-9 years with multiple sclerosis. The sequencing sample was made of blood. The V and J genes are TRBV7-9 and TRBJ1-5; tentatively, D is TRBD1 (5 bases). The CDR3 coding sequence is TGTGCCAGCAGCTTAGGGACACTTAGCAATCAGCCCCAGCATTTT. Translating it yields CASSLGTLSNQPQHF.